The 4 T cell receptor beta chains below were found in one sample sequenced in a study of blood T cells in healthy people across ages. The authors ran a second PCR of roughly 6 to 12 cycles using a sample-barcoded 5' primer and a J-beta primer mix. MiXCR was run by TCRdb on the 5' RACE reads, yielding one entry per CDR3 protein. The sample lists some 890,000 distinct CDR3 sequences; 29% were seen once. These data also featured in a second study, about T cells of mothers and their children.

Material for sequencing was blood. The receptors derive from a woman aged 40 to 50 in good health.

The V gene is TRBV7-9, the J gene TRBJ1-1; tentatively, D is TRBD1 (5 bases). The CDR3 has 16 amino acids. The germline gives CDR1 SEHNR, CDR2 FQNEAQ (reference sequence). V was shortened by 0 bases and J by 5 bases, with 16 bases between the two germline ends. Written as DNA, the CDR3 is TGTGCCAGCAGCTTAGCGAGGTGGGGGTCGGGAACTGAAGCTTTCTTT. Translation gives CASSLARWGSGTEAFF.

This clonotype was detected many times. The rearrangement links TRBV29-1 to TRBJ2-3, with 7 bases that match TRBD1. With V trimmed by 6 bases and J by 2 bases, 8 bases remained unmatched. The CDR3 is 14 residues long. Germline CDR1 is SQVTM and CDR2 is ANQGSEA. CDR3 sequence reads: CSVLGQTLTDTQYF. The CDR3 DNA reads TGCAGCGTCCTGGGACAGACCCTCACAGATACGCAGTATTTT.

Only a few counts were recorded for this clonotype. This chain's CDR3 is CASSQALLAKNIQYF. The DNA of the CDR3 is TGCGCCAGCAGCCAAGCGCTACTAGCCAAAAACATTCAGTACTTC. This rearrangement joins TRBV4-3 to TRBJ2-4; D remains ambiguous. CDR3 size: 15 residues. The V gene's germline CDR1 is LGHNA and CDR2 YSLEER. Trimming took 1 base from V and 0 from J, leaving 7 bases between them.

In its sample, this clonotype was seen once. The chain carries TRBV5-1 and TRBJ1-1, with D possibly matching TRBD1 (6 bases). The CDR3 length is 17 residues. Germline loops: CDR1 SGHRS, CDR2 YFSETQ. V was cut by 3 bases and J by 6 bases, with 24 bases left in between. Here the CDR3 DNA reads TGCGCCAGCAGCTCGCGGGTGACAGGCCCGGTAGGGGCTGAAGCTTTCTTT. Translating it yields CASSSRVTGPVGAEAFF.